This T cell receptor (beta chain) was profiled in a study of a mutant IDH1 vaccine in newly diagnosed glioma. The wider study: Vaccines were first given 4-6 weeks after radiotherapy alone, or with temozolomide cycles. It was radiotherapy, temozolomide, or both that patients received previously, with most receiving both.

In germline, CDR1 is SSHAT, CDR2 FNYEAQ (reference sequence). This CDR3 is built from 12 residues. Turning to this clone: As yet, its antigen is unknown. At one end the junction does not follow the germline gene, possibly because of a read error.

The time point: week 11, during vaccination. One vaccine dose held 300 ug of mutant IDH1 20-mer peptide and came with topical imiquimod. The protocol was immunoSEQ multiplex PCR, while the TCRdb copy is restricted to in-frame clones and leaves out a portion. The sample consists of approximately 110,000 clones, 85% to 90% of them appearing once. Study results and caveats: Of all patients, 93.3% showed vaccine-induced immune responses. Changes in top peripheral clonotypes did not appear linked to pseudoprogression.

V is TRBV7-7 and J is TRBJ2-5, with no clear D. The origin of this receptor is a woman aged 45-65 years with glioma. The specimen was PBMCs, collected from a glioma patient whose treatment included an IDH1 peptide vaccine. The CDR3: CASSSDQETQYF. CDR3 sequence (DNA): TGTGCTAGCAGCTCGGATCAAGAGACCCAGTACTTC.